A selection of T cell receptor beta chains follows, all from one sample in a study of blood T cell repertoires in COVID-19. Here immunoSEQ multiplex PCR was the method, and the copy in TCRdb shows in-frame clones only, minus some. The table shows over 50,000 clones, with roughly nine tenths occurring only once. The sequenced material came from peripheral blood. The receptors shown here come from a woman aged 55-70 years with active or convalescent COVID-19. CDR3s include the opening cysteine and the closing phenylalanine or tryptophan. The D gene is left open where the match is weak. Size values are once, few and many counts, or a class for expanded clones, and some rows have none.

TRBV24-1	TRBJ2-5	NA	NA	TGTGCCACCAGTGTAGGCGGCCAAGAGACCCAGTACTTC	CATSVGGQETQYF
TRBV19	TRBJ2-2	NA	TRBD1	TGTGCCAGTAGTCTAAGGCCGGGACAGGGGATGACCGGGGAGCTGTTTTTT	CASSLRPGQGMTGELFF
TRBV5-4	TRBJ2-5	NA	TRBD2	TGTGCCAGCAGCTTGGTGGGACTAGTCTCAGAGACCCAGTACTTC	CASSLVGLVSETQYF
TRBV2	TRBJ1-1	NA	NA	TGTGCCAGCAGTGAGATTGGCGGGTACACTGAAGCTTTCTTT	CASSEIGGYTEAFF
TRBV18	TRBJ2-6	NA	NA	TGTGCCAGCTCACAACAGGGTTCTGGGGCCAACGTCCTGACTTTC	CASSQQGSGANVLTF
TRBV15	TRBJ1-1	once	NA	TGTGCCACCAGCAGAGATATGATTGCGACTGAAGCTTTCTTT	CATSRDMIATEAFF
TRBV11-2	TRBJ1-2	NA	NA	TGTGCCAGCAGCTTAGGCGCCGGGACAACTAACTATGGCTACACCTTC	CASSLGAGTTNYGYTF
TRBV5-6	TRBJ1-2	NA	TRBD1	TGTGCCAGCAGCTTGGGACAGGGCCCCTATGGCTACACCTTC	CASSLGQGPYGYTF
TRBV7-9	TRBJ1-1	once	NA	TGTGCCAGCAGCCAACATGAGAACACTGAAGCTTTCTTT	CASSQHENTEAFF
TRBV19	TRBJ2-1	NA	TRBD2	TGTGCCAGTAGTGAAATAGCGGGAGATCGAGAGCAGTTCTTC	CASSEIAGDREQFF
TRBV18	TRBJ2-7	NA	NA	TGTGCCAGCTCACCCGGTGGCTACGAGCAGTACTTC	CASSPGGYEQYF
TRBV10-3	TRBJ1-1	NA	NA	TGTGCCATCAGTGAGCGGGGGGACACTGAAGCTTTCTTT	CAISERGDTEAFF
TRBV5-5	TRBJ1-3	once	TRBD1	TGTGCCAGCAGCTCACAGGGGGCTCCCAACACCATATATTTT	CASSSQGAPNTIYF
TRBV28	TRBJ1-6	NA	TRBD1	TGTGCCAGCAGTTTATCGACAGGGGATAATTCACCCCTCCACTTT	CASSLSTGDNSPLHF
TRBV3-1/TRBV3-2	TRBJ1-1	NA	NA	TGTGCCAGCAGCCGACACAGGGTGGGCACTGAAGCTTTCTTT	CASSRHRVGTEAFF
TRBV7-2	TRBJ1-6	NA	NA	TGTGCCAGCAGCTTAGGATCACAGGGACGAAATTCACCCCTCCACTTT	CASSLGSQGRNSPLHF
TRBV2	TRBJ1-5	once	NA	TGTGCCAGCAGTGAAGTGGGGCAAGATAGCAATCAGCCCCAGCATTTT	CASSEVGQDSNQPQHF
TRBV28	TRBJ2-3	NA	TRBD1	TGTGCCAGCAGTTCCGGGATGGACAGGGGGACAGATACGCAGTATTTT	CASSSGMDRGTDTQYF
TRBV6-2/TRBV6-3	TRBJ2-2	once	TRBD1	TGTGCCAGCAGTCAAACAGGGGGCGCGACCGGGGAGCTGTTTTTT	CASSQTGGATGELFF
TRBV7-2	TRBJ1-2	NA	TRBD1	TGTGCCAGCAGCTTAGCACAGGGGATATACACCTTC	CASSLAQGIYTF
TRBV11-3	TRBJ2-3	NA	TRBD1	TGTGCCAGCAGCGCCGGGACAGGGTGGGATACGCAGTATTTT	CASSAGTGWDTQYF
TRBV9	TRBJ2-2	NA	TRBD1	TGTGCCAGCAGCCTAGGACAGGGGAGGAACACCGGGGAGCTGTTTTTT	CASSLGQGRNTGELFF
TRBV28	TRBJ2-1	NA	NA	TGTGCCAGCAGTTCCACCGGGACTTCCATATACAATGAGCAGTTCTTC	CASSSTGTSIYNEQFF
TRBV28	TRBJ1-2	once	NA	TGTGCCAGCAGTCCCTCGGCAGCAGGGGCCTATGGCTACACCTTC	CASSPSAAGAYGYTF
TRBV9	TRBJ1-2	NA	NA	TGTGCCAGCAGCCCCCGGACGGGAACTAACTATGGCTACACCTTC	CASSPRTGTNYGYTF
TRBV27	TRBJ1-2	once	NA	TGTGCCAGCAGTTTATTCTCAGGGAACTATGGCTACACCTTC	CASSLFSGNYGYTF
TRBV5-1	TRBJ2-1	NA	NA	TGCGCCAGCAGCGGTTCCAGCTCCTACAATGAGCAGTTCTTC	CASSGSSSYNEQFF
TRBV28	TRBJ2-7	NA	TRBD2	TGTGCCAGCAAGGGACTAGCGGGAGAAGGCACCTACGAGCAGTACTTC	CASKGLAGEGTYEQYF
TRBV11-2	TRBJ1-3	NA	TRBD1	TGTGCCAGCAGTCGGGACAGCTCTGGAAACACCATATATTTT	CASSRDSSGNTIYF